This TCR beta chain is drawn from a study of T cell repertoires in cytomegalovirus infection. At the level of the study: It can be stated that public TCR beta signatures indicated CMV infection as well as a matching HLA type.

Via MiXCR, TCRdb re-called the reads, giving one row per CDR3 protein. Among under 200,000 distinct CDR3 sequences listed, 15% to 20% were seen once. Study findings and constraints: What dominated the ex vivo response were HLA-C-restricted CMV-specific TCR beta clonotypes. Summed frequency of shared TCR beta families picked out CMV carriers who also had the relevant HLA.

Germline V gene lookup returns CDR1 SGHVS and CDR2 FNYEAQ. CDR3 length: 16 amino acids. V lost 1 base and J 1 base, leaving 13 bases between the germline ends. Regarding this clonotype: What it binds is not known.

The sequencing input was CD8+ T cells from PBMCs. The chain uses TRBV7-6 and TRBJ2-5, with D unresolved. This sequence originates from a human donor in good health (CMV status not recorded). Some clones in this sample may be carry-over from other donors' samples. CDR3 residues: CASSLVRWTPQETQYF. CDR3 bases: TGTGCCAGCAGCTTAGTGCGGTGGACGCCCCAAGAGACCCAGTACTTC.